These T cell receptor beta chains were read from a single sample in a study of shared clonotypes between healthy human individuals. Generated by immunoSEQ multiplex PCR, the TCRdb table keeps only in-frame clones and is missing some. The sample includes 2 million to 2.5 million clones, roughly 95% seen only once; the top ten take 0.1% to 0.15%. The sequencing sample was made of naive CD4+ T cells sorted from blood. These receptors came from a young man in good health. Each CDR3 is given with its conserved first and last residue. A D gene is named only where the DNA matches it firmly. Not all rows give a size; the values are once, few, many and, for expanded clones, a class.

D gene	clone size	V gene	J gene	CDR3 DNA	CDR3 protein
TRBD1	-	TRBV10-3	TRBJ2-6	TGTGCCATCAGTGATTTTCAGGGACAGCGGGTCCTGACTTTC	CAISDFQGQRVLTF
TRBD1	-	TRBV28	TRBJ2-1	TGTGCCAGCAGTCCACCCGGGACAGCCTACAATGAGCAGTTCTTC	CASSPPGTAYNEQFF
-	-	TRBV27	TRBJ2-1	TGTGCCACCCCGTCGGGGGTAGGTGGAGGAGACAATGAGCAGTTCTTC	CATPSGVGGGDNEQFF
-	-	TRBV11-2	TRBJ2-5	TGTGCCAGCAGGAACCTAGGGGCGCTCCAAGAGACCCAGTACTTC	CASRNLGALQETQYF
-	-	TRBV6-6	TRBJ1-1	TGTGCCAGCCTCCGCGTGGGGGGCAGCACTGAAGCTTTCTTT	CASLRVGGSTEAFF
TRBD2	-	TRBV6-5	TRBJ2-7	TGTGCCAGCAGTTACGGAGCGGGAGTATACGACGAGCAGTACTTC	CASSYGAGVYDEQYF
TRBD1	-	TRBV7-2	TRBJ1-2	TGTGCCAGCAGTCCGGGACAGGGAGCCTATGGCTACACCTTC	CASSPGQGAYGYTF
-	-	TRBV27	TRBJ1-1	TGTGCCAGCAGTCCGAGGTATAGCAGAGAAGCTTTCTTT	CASSPRYSREAFF
-	-	TRBV15	TRBJ2-3	TGTGCCACCAGCAGACGTAGCCCAGATACGCAGTATTTT	CATSRRSPDTQYF
-	-	TRBV1	TRBJ2-7	TGCACCAGCAGCCAGGCTGGACTAGCGCCCGCTGAGCAGTACTTC	CTSSQAGLAPAEQYF
TRBD1	-	TRBV6-5	TRBJ1-5	TGTGCCAGCAGGAAGGACCAGGGGGGCAATCAGCCCCAGCATTTT	CASRKDQGGNQPQHF
-	-	TRBV19	TRBJ1-5	TGTGCCAGTAGTATAGACAGGGGCCAGCCCCAGCATTTT	CASSIDRGQPQHF
-	-	TRBV11-2	TRBJ2-7	TGTGCCAGCAGCTTGGGGGGCTCCTACGAGCAGTACTTC	CASSLGGSYEQYF
-	-	TRBV25-1	TRBJ2-1	TGTGCCTCTGTGCTTAGCAGCTACAATGAGCAGTTCTTC	CASVLSSYNEQFF
TRBD2	once	TRBV2	TRBJ2-5	TGTGCCAGCAGTCCGGGACTAGCGGGAGTTGAGACCCAGTACTTC	CASSPGLAGVETQYF
-	once	TRBV18	TRBJ1-2	TGTGCCAGCTCACCAGGCTTTCAGGGCTCTGGCTACACCTTC	CASSPGFQGSGYTF
-	-	TRBV5-3	TRBJ1-2	TGTGCCAGAAGCTTGGCCCCCCCTGCTTGCCCCTATGGCTACACCTTC	CARSLAPPACPYGYTF
-	-	TRBV5-5	TRBJ2-1	TGTGCCAGCAGCTTGAATTTTATCTTCGGGGGAGACAATGAGCAGTTCTTC	CASSLNFIFGGDNEQFF
-	-	TRBV2	TRBJ1-5	TGTGCCAGCAACCCCGGGACATTCGATCAGCCCCAGCATTTT	CASNPGTFDQPQHF
-	-	TRBV5-1	TRBJ1-5	TGCGCCAGCAGCAAGGACAGCAATCAGCCCCAGCATTTT	CASSKDSNQPQHF